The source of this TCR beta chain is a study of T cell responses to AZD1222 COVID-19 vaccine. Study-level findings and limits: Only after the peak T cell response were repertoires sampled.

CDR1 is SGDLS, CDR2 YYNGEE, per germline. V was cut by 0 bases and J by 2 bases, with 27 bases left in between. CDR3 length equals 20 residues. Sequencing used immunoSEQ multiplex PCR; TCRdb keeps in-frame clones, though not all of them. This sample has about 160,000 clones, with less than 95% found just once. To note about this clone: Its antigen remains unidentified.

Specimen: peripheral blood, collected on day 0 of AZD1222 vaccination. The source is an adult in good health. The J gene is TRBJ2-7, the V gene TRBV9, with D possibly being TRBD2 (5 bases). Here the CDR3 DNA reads TGTGCCAGCAGCGTAGAAGGTTTTTTCGGTGAGGGCACCCACACCTACGAGCAGTACTTC. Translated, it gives CASSVEGFFGEGTHTYEQYF.